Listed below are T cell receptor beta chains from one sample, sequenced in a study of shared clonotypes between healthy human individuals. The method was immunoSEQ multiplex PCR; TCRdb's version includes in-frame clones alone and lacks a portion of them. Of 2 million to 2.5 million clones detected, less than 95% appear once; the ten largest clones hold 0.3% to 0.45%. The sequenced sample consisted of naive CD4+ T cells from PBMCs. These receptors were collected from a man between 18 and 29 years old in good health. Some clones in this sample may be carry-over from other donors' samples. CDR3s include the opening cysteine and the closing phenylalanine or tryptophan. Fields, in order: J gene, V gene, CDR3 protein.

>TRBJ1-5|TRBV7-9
CASSFGPQPQHF
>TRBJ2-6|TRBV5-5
CASSLGPPFGSGANVLTF
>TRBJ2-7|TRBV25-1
CASSHPGTGTYEQYF
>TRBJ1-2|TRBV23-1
CASSQSNPHMGGYTF
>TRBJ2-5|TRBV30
CAWSASGETQYF
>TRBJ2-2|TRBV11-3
CASSLVDSATGELFF
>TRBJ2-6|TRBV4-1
CASSHRGRDLNGANVLTF
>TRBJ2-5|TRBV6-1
CASRYTGLPRETQYF
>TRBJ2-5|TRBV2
CASRADQETQYF
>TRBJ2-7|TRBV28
CASSFGGWPYEQYF
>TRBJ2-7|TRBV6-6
CASSYAGSGEQYF
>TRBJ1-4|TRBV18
CASSPVAGKEKLFF
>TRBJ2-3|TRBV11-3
CASSSGDRISTDTQYF
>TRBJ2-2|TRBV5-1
CASRREGQDGELFF
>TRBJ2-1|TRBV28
CASSSYRAPGRNEQFF
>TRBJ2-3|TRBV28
CASSPGLGDTQYF
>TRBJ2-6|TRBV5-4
CASSSTYTGTTGANVLTF
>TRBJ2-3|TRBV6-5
CASSAPGSNTQYF
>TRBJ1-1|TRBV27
CASTLRLGYTEAFF
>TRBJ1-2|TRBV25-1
CASGRGAGYGYTF
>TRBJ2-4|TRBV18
CASSPRQQNIQYF
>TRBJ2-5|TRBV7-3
CASSLKVQQWAGETQYF
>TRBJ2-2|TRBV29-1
CSVEGRPSGTGELFF
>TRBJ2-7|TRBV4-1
CASSQGTGDEQYF
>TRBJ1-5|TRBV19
CASSTGGGVDQPQHF
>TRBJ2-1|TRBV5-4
CASSRKMGETYNEQFF
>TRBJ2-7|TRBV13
CASSSDQSSYEQYF
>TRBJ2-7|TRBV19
CASSIGRTRIPYEQYF
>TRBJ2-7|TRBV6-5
CASSPPGSYEQYF
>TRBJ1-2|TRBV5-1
CASSLTVTRFDGYTF
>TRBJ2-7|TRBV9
CASSVELASSHEQYF
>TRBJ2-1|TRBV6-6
CASRPILQRNEQFF
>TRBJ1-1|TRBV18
CASSPSLGNTEAFF
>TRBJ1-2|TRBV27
CASSLQGAGYGYTF
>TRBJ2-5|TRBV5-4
CASSSPGLAGGRGETQYF
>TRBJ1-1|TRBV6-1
CASSVGHSMGTEAFF
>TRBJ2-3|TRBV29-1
CSAEGRADDTQYF
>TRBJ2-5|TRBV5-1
CASSLGGGQETQYF
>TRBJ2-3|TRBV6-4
CASSDSTSGDTQYF
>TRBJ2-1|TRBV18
CASSLGRVPNEQFF
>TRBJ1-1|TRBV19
CASSLILNTEAFF
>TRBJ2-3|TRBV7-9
CASSSGRGRTDTQYF
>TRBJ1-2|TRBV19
CASAAAPDRNYGYTF
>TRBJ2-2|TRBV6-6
CASSYRGRDTGELFF
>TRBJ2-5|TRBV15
CATSREGPGETQYF
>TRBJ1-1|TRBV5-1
CASSFGTARTEAFF
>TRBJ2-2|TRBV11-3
CASSPLAGRKTGELFF